The 25 T cell receptor beta chains presented below share a single source sample, sequenced in a study of T cell responses to AZD1222 COVID-19 vaccine. The repertoire was sequenced with immunoSEQ multiplex PCR; TCRdb's copy has only in-frame clones and lacks some. The data contain 95,000 to 150,000 clones, 80% to 95% of them singletons. The material sequenced was peripheral blood, taken 28 days after the second dose of the MenACWY control vaccine. The receptors originated from an adult who received the MenACWY meningococcal vaccine as a control.

V usage is TRBV6-2 or TRBV6-3 and J usage is TRBJ2-2; 9 nucleotides match TRBD2. The CDR3 has 20 amino acids. V lost 5 bases, J lost 3 bases, and 19 bases stayed unmatched. CDR1 is MNHEY and CDR2 is SVGEGT in the germline V gene. Here the CDR3 reads CASSPSLFSGGPSDTGELFF. DNA of the CDR3: TGTGCCAGCAGTCCCTCCCTGTTTAGCGGGGGCCCCTCGGACACCGGGGAGCTGTTTTTT.

The rearrangement links TRBV11-2 to TRBJ2-1; the D is unclear. V gave up 0 bases and J gave up 7 bases, with 7 bases separating them. The CDR3 sequence is 13 residues long. Germline V gene lookup returns CDR1 SGHAT and CDR2 FQNNGV. The CDR3 DNA is TGTGCCAGCAGCTTAGATCCTGAGAATGAGCAGTTCTTC. It codes for CASSLDPENEQFF.

V is TRBV2 and J is TRBJ2-3, with TRBD2 matching 10 bases. Looked up from germline, CDR1 is SNHLY and CDR2 is FYNNEI. V shed 4 bases, J shed 2 bases, and the junction held 12 bases outside the gene matches. CDR3 length: 18 amino acids. CDR3 in DNA: TGTGCCAGCAGTGGATCGGGGGCTAGCGGGAGTCCCACAGATACGCAGTATTTT. Protein product: CASSGSGASGSPTDTQYF.

The V and J genes are TRBV6-5 and TRBJ2-7, with 7 bases lining up with TRBD1. With 6 bases clipped from V and 3 bases from J, the junction kept 11 bases outside the gene matches. The CDR3 loop spans 15 amino acids. In germline, CDR1 is MNHEY, CDR2 SVGAGI. The CDR3 loop is CASRYDPGTVYEQYV. The CDR3 DNA reads TGTGCCAGCAGGTATGACCCCGGGACAGTCTACGAGCAGTACGTC.

The V gene is TRBV28, the J gene TRBJ1-5; TRBD1 might be the D (6 bases). Germline V lookup: CDR1 MDHEN, CDR2 SYDVKM. With 5 bases removed from V and 6 bases from J, the gap between germline ends came to 17 bases. The CDR3 loop spans 15 amino acids. The CDR3 DNA sequence: TGTGCCAGCAGTATGGGGGGGGGCATGGTTCAGCCCCAGCATTTT. Translating it yields CASSMGGGMVQPQHF.

This clone was counted a few times. V usage is TRBV25-1 and J usage is TRBJ1-5; D uncertain. The CDR3 sequence is 15 residues long. Trimming took 0 bases from V and 0 from J, leaving 6 bases between them. Per germline, CDR1 MGHDK and CDR2 SYGVNS. In nucleotides, the CDR3 is TGTGCCAGCAGTGAATACTCGTATAGCAATCAGCCCCAGCATTTT. Translating it yields CASSEYSYSNQPQHF.

The V and J genes are TRBV15 and TRBJ2-4; 8 bases fit TRBD1. This CDR3 region has 14 residues. Germline V gene data show CDR1 as LNHNV and CDR2 as YYDKDF (reference sequence). With V trimmed by 4 bases and J by 2 bases, 1 base remained unmatched. CDR3 nucleotides: TGTGCCACCAGCAACAGGGGGTCCAAAAACATTCAGTACTTC. It is translated as CATSNRGSKNIQYF.

The chain employs TRBV18 and TRBJ2-7, with D tentatively TRBD1 or TRBD2 (5 bases each). The CDR3 loop spans 14 amino acids. Trimming pared 2 bases from V and 2 bases from J, leaving 10 bases between. In germline, CDR1 is KGHSH, CDR2 LQKENI. The CDR3 bases are TGTGCCAGCTCACCAGTGAGGGGTACCTACGAGCAGTACTTC. Amino acids: CASSPVRGTYEQYF.

This clone was picked up one time. The chain joins TRBV4-2 to TRBJ1-1; 8 bases line up with TRBD1. The germline V gene has CDR1 LGHNA and CDR2 YNFKEQ. The CDR3 totals 15 residues. V shed 0 bases and J 5 bases; nucleotides not matched to a gene: 5. The CDR3 region is CASSQDPRGLTEAFF. CDR3 nucleotides: TGTGCCAGCAGCCAAGATCCCAGGGGGCTTACTGAAGCTTTCTTT.

This clone was seen just once. The chain combines TRBV29-1 with TRBJ1-2; maybe TRBD1 (6 bases). This CDR3 region has 13 residues. Trimming stripped 0 bases from V and 4 bases from J, with 9 bases between. CDR1 is SQVTM, CDR2 ANQGSEA, per germline. CDR3 protein: CSVEEQGIYGYTF. CDR3 DNA: TGCAGCGTTGAAGAACAGGGCATCTATGGCTACACCTTC.

The J gene is TRBJ2-5, the V gene TRBV11-2, with 13 bases identical to TRBD2. The germline V gene has CDR1 SGHAT and CDR2 FQNNGV. J lost 5 bases, V lost 1 base, and 10 bases had no gene match. The CDR3 has 18 residues. DNA of the CDR3: TGTGCCAGCAGCTTAGGGGGACTAGCGGGGTCCGCAGGGGAGACCCAGTACTTC. Its translation: CASSLGGLAGSAGETQYF.

In this sample, this clone turned up many times. This chain uses TRBV4-1 with TRBJ1-2; no definite D call. V shed 3 bases and J shed 4 bases, with 15 bases lying between them. The CDR3 is 15 residues long. CDR1 MGHRA and CDR2 YSYEKL come from the germline V gene. For the CDR3, the DNA is TGCGCCAGCAGCCACCCCTTGCAGCGAAGCTATGGCTACACCTTC. Residues: CASSHPLQRSYGYTF.

The chain employs TRBV28 and TRBJ1-5; TRBD1 aligns across 9 bases. The CDR3 covers 19 residues. Germline V gene sequence: CDR1 MDHEN, CDR2 SYDVKM. V dropped 3 bases and J dropped 0; count of bases not matched to a gene: 12. The CDR3 sequence: CASSFPRDRAVYSNQPQHF. As DNA, the CDR3 is TGTGCCAGCAGTTTCCCCCGGGACAGGGCAGTTTATAGCAATCAGCCCCAGCATTTT.

The chain joins TRBV4-3 to TRBJ2-4, with TRBD1 identical over 10 bases. Germline V gene data show CDR1 as LGHNA and CDR2 as YSLEER. The CDR3 runs to 16 residues. The trim removed 0 bases at V and 6 bases at J, leaving 5 bases unmatched. This CDR3 reads CASSQDWGQGRNIQYF. CDR3 coding DNA: TGCGCCAGCAGCCAAGATTGGGGACAGGGGAGAAACATTCAGTACTTC.

The chain recombines TRBV6-5 with TRBJ1-6, with 7 bases lining up with TRBD1. V shed 6 bases, J shed 5 bases, and the junction held 4 bases outside the gene matches. This CDR3 spans 14 amino acids. The germline V gene has CDR1 MNHEY and CDR2 SVGAGI. In DNA, the CDR3 is TGTGCCAGCAGGCTGACAGGGAATAATTCACCCCTCCACTTT. Its translation is CASRLTGNNSPLHF.

The chain employs TRBV28 and TRBJ2-1; TRBD2 aligns across 13 bases. Trimming removed 11 bases from V and 6 bases from J; junction bases left unmatched: 4. The CDR3 loop spans 13 amino acids. The germline CDR1 and CDR2 sequences are MDHEN and SYDVKM. CDR3 protein: CAGRTSGSNEQFF. The CDR3 DNA follows: TGTGCCGGAAGGACTAGCGGGAGCAATGAGCAGTTCTTC.

This clone was detected a few times. The J gene is TRBJ1-1, the V gene TRBV5-1, with D tentatively TRBD1 (6 bases). Trimming took off 3 bases at V and 5 bases at J, with 14 bases between the two ends. This CDR3 region has 14 residues. Germline V gene lookup returns CDR1 SGHRS and CDR2 YFSETQ. CDR3 bases: TGCGCCAGCAGCTCATCCAGGGGTTTTACTGAAGCTTTCTTT. Translating it yields CASSSSRGFTEAFF.

The chain uses TRBV6-5 and TRBJ1-5; TRBD1 matches at 10 bases. V trimming: 10 bases; J trimming: 7 bases; junction bases outside the gene matches: 13. CDR1 MNHEY and CDR2 SVGAGI come from the germline V gene. This CDR3 is built from 15 residues. This CDR3 is CATLRGDRGGQPQHF. The CDR3 region has the DNA TGTGCCACCCTGAGGGGGGACAGGGGAGGCCAGCCCCAGCATTTT.

V and J are TRBV6-5 and TRBJ1-3; perhaps TRBD1 as D (6 bases). The CDR3 has 15 amino acids. In germline, CDR1 is MNHEY, CDR2 SVGAGI. V lost 0 bases to trimming and J lost 4 bases, with 10 bases between them. The CDR3 loop reads CASSYSGQRGNTIYF. CDR3 bases: TGTGCCAGCAGTTACTCCGGACAGCGGGGAAACACCATATATTTT.

The rearrangement joins TRBV16 to TRBJ2-7, with 7 bases that match TRBD1. Trimming took 3 bases from V and 5 from J; bases not matched to a gene: 10. CDR1 and CDR2 (germline): KGHSY, FQNENV. The length of the CDR3 is 15 residues. CDR3 nucleotide sequence: TGTGCCAGCAGCCAGGAAGGGTGGGACAGTAACGAGCAGTACTTC. Protein sequence: CASSQEGWDSNEQYF.

V gene TRBV5-8 combines with J gene TRBJ2-7; D is uncertain. Germline CDR1 SGHTS, CDR2 YDEGEE. With 0 bases removed from V and 1 base from J, the gap between germline ends came to 17 bases. The CDR3 runs 17 residues. CDR3 coding DNA: TGTGCCAGCAGCTTGGGCTTTTGGACCGACGGATCCTACGAGCAGTACTTC. It specifies CASSLGFWTDGSYEQYF.

The chain employs TRBV19 and TRBJ1-1; perhaps TRBD1 as D (5 bases). Germline V gene sequence: CDR1 LNHDA, CDR2 SQIVND (reference sequence). This CDR3 spans 13 amino acids. Deletions cut 7 bases from V and 1 base from J, with 10 bases between. The CDR3 here is CASTTGGNTEAFF. CDR3 in DNA: TGTGCCAGTACTACAGGTGGGAACACTGAAGCTTTCTTT.

The genes are TRBV28 and TRBJ1-5; D ambiguous. CDR3 length: 12 residues. Trimming took off 4 bases at V and 3 bases at J, with 4 bases between the two ends. Per germline, CDR1 MDHEN and CDR2 SYDVKM. The CDR3 region is CASSSVNQPQHF. The CDR3 DNA reads TGTGCCAGCAGTTCGGTCAATCAGCCCCAGCATTTT.

The gene calls are TRBV11-3 and TRBJ2-3; TRBD1 or TRBD2 may be the D gene (5 bases each). Between the trimmed V and J ends, which lost 3 bases and 6 bases, there was a span of 10 bases. CDR3 length equals 13 residues. CDR1 is SGHNT, CDR2 YENEEA, per germline. CDR3 DNA: TGTGCCAGCAGCTTGGGACGGTTGGATACGCAGTATTTT. Protein: CASSLGRLDTQYF.

This clone was observed a single time. V usage is TRBV28 and J usage is TRBJ2-1; D not resolved. The ends were cut back, 7 bases at V and 0 bases at J, with 10 bases in the middle. The CDR3 sequence is 14 residues long. Germline assignment: CDR1 MDHEN and CDR2 SYDVKM. CDR3 sequence: CASIFGSSYNEQFF. CDR3 DNA sequence: TGTGCCAGCATCTTTGGAAGCTCCTACAATGAGCAGTTCTTC.